The rows below give T cell receptor beta chains drawn from one sample of a study of PD-L1 blockade in urothelial cancer. Method: immunoSEQ multiplex PCR; TCRdb's copy keeps in-frame clones and lacks some. The sample lists about 74,000 clones; about 90% were seen once. Sample: PBMCs, taken around atezolizumab (anti-PD-L1) treatment. Source of these receptors: a man in his 70s with urothelial cancer. CDR3s include the opening cysteine and the closing phenylalanine or tryptophan. D genes are given only for firm matches.

j_call,d_call,cdr3_length,v_call,cdr3_aa
TRBJ2-1,TRBD2,16,TRBV4-1,CASSRKRERGGNEQFF
TRBJ1-2,TRBD1,14,TRBV15,CATSRDLTGLGYTF
TRBJ2-7,.,12,TRBV30,CASTGTAYEQYF
TRBJ2-3,TRBD2,16,TRBV13,CASSLAPSGRKDTQYF
TRBJ2-1,TRBD2,17,TRBV9,CASSVSSGISSYNEQFF
TRBJ2-1,.,15,TRBV11-1,CASSFEVLVRNEQFF
TRBJ2-3,TRBD2,16,TRBV4-2,CASSQRGGRASDTQYF
TRBJ1-1,.,13,TRBV6-1,CASSEVLVAEAFF
TRBJ1-2,TRBD1,13,TRBV28,CASSFTGDYGYTF
TRBJ2-5,TRBD1,14,TRBV5-1,CASSSGQGKETQYF
TRBJ2-3,TRBD2,16,TRBV6-5,CASSYRLGGPTDTQYF
TRBJ2-1,.,17,TRBV5-4,CASSLGLGREPYNEQFF
TRBJ1-3,.,15,TRBV5-1,CASSLEGEDGNTIYF
TRBJ1-3,TRBD1,15,TRBV6-5,CASGDRGNSGNTIYF
TRBJ2-7,.,14,TRBV27,CASKLGLTSYEQYF
TRBJ2-7,.,14,TRBV2,CASVRQLGAYEQYF
TRBJ1-3,.,16,TRBV5-1,CASSLVGGESGNTIYF
TRBJ2-5,TRBD1,14,TRBV29-1,CSAAPGTGEETQYF
TRBJ1-2,.,15,TRBV7-9,CASSSPGAGGYGYTF
TRBJ2-7,TRBD1,17,TRBV5-3,CARSLPDRGPWVYEQYF
TRBJ2-7,.,15,TRBV5-1,CASSSTLGGSYEQYF
TRBJ1-1,.,13,TRBV5-1,CASSLARNTEAFF
TRBJ1-4,.,14,TRBV5-1,CASSLPDSNEKLFF
TRBJ2-7,TRBD2,14,TRBV5-1,CASSDIAGGFEQYF
TRBJ1-1,.,14,TRBV18,CASSPNRQYTEAFF
TRBJ2-7,.,13,TRBV12-5,CASGLVDSYEQYF
TRBJ2-7,.,14,TRBV28,CASSLAGQHYEQYF
TRBJ2-5,.,12,TRBV29-1,CSVERGIETQYF
TRBJ1-4,.,16,TRBV4-1,CASSPHPGGGGEKLFF
TRBJ2-6,TRBD1,17,TRBV5-6,CASSRGQVFSGANVLTF
TRBJ2-7,.,14,TRBV27,CASSFPGRHNEQYF
TRBJ2-2,.,15,TRBV7-9,CASSFLDANTGELFF
TRBJ2-4,TRBD2,16,TRBV28,CASSLQGGVAKNIQYF
TRBJ2-7,.,15,TRBV27,CASNADGGKGSEQYF
TRBJ2-1,TRBD2,15,TRBV6-5,CASSSLAGVGNEQFF
TRBJ2-3,.,16,TRBV28,CASSLGATTEGDTQYF
TRBJ2-3,.,14,TRBV28,CASSFQGGRVTQYF
TRBJ2-1,.,14,TRBV18,CASSPLAGGNEQFF
TRBJ1-3,.,16,TRBV19,CASKVGRVNSGNTIYF
TRBJ2-4,.,15,TRBV28,CASSPPRGTGDIQYF
TRBJ1-2,.,14,TRBV10-3,CAITETGSPYGYTF
TRBJ2-2,.,15,TRBV1,CTSSDPDSYTGELFF
TRBJ2-5,TRBD2,17,TRBV5-4,CASSLAGASGPQETQYF
TRBJ2-3,TRBD2,16,TRBV9,CASSVEIAGLGDTQYF
TRBJ1-1,.,15,TRBV19,CASSTLGADGGEAFF
TRBJ2-4,TRBD1,16,TRBV19,CASRPGTGEGKNIQYF
TRBJ2-5,TRBD1,17,TRBV7-3,CASSLGGAGTGLETQYF
TRBJ1-1,TRBD1,15,TRBV27,CASSPPGQGRTEAFF
TRBJ2-1,TRBD1,13,TRBV2,CASRDRGGMWQFF
TRBJ2-7,TRBD1,15,TRBV7-3,CASSDGVRGLSEQYF
TRBJ2-1,.,15,TRBV2,CASSVGQGSYNEQFF
TRBJ2-5,TRBD2,15,TRBV9,CASSVVQGGSETQYF
TRBJ2-7,TRBD2,13,TRBV11-2,CASSMGLEAEQYF
TRBJ1-1,.,15,TRBV28,CASSFLQGIDTEAFF
TRBJ2-1,.,12,TRBV27,CASSLYGNEQFF
TRBJ1-2,.,19,TRBV7-8,CASSLPNVTGQGESYGYTF
TRBJ2-1,TRBD2,16,TRBV19,CASSGGLGGYNNEQFF
TRBJ1-5,.,15,TRBV6-1,CASSDGRHSNQPQHF
TRBJ2-1,TRBD2,18,TRBV9,CASSVEGPGLGFSNEQFF
TRBJ2-7,TRBD2,16,TRBV18,CASSGGGQAGGRPQHF